A single sample is the source of the 22 T cell receptor beta chains below, sequenced in a study of cytomegalovirus exposure and HLA in healthy donors. The PCR was carried out with 60 Vbeta primers and 13 Jbeta primers. The data were produced by immunoSEQ multiplex PCR, yet TCRdb's version contains in-frame clones alone and is incomplete. The sample consists of about 160,000 clones, approximately 80% of them appearing once. Sequenced sample: PBMCs. The receptors come from a man aged 18 to 35 in good health and CMV-seropositive.

The chain links TRBV4-3 to TRBJ2-7; weak D call: TRBD2 (5 bases). Germline CDR1 is LGHNA and CDR2 is YSLEER. Trimming pared 4 bases from V and 4 bases from J, leaving 17 bases between. CDR3 size: 15 residues. CDR3 in amino acids: CASSLRLFGEYEQYF. CDR3 in DNA: TGCGCCAGCAGCCTGCGTCTCTTCGGGGAATACGAGCAGTACTTC.

The chain employs TRBV6-5 and TRBJ1-1, with D possibly being TRBD1 (6 bases). V was clipped by 6 bases and J by 9 bases, with 14 bases between them. This CDR3 is 12 amino acids long. The germline gives CDR1 MNHEY, CDR2 SVGAGI. CDR3 sequence: CASRPDSLKAFF. The DNA for the CDR3 is TGTGCCAGCAGACCGGACAGTTTGAAAGCTTTCTTT.

The V call is TRBV6-5, the J call TRBJ1-6; D uncertain. Germline V gene lookup returns CDR1 MNHEY and CDR2 SVGAGI. The CDR3 loop spans 16 amino acids. Trimming left V 4 bases short and J 4 bases short, with 14 bases between. The chain's CDR3 is CASSSFQARYNSPLHF. The CDR3 region has the DNA TGTGCCAGCAGTTCGTTCCAGGCACGTTATAATTCACCCCTCCACTTT.

This clone was found once. The chain couples TRBV7-2 to TRBJ2-3, with D perhaps TRBD2 (6 bases). The CDR3 spans 16 residues. Trimming took 5 bases from V and 1 from J, leaving 16 bases between them. Per the germline V gene, CDR1 is SGHTA and CDR2 is FQGNSA. CDR3 bases: TGTGCCAGCAGCCGAAACGGTATAGCGGGCACAGATACGCAGTATTTT. This sequence encodes CASSRNGIAGTDTQYF.

This rearrangement joins TRBV6-4 to TRBJ2-2; D possibly corresponds to TRBD1 (6 bases). CDR1 and CDR2 (germline): MRHNA, SNTAGT. Trimming shortened V by 8 bases and J by 3 bases, and 10 bases separated the two germline ends. CDR3 length equals 13 residues. The CDR3 loop is CASRDIDTGELFF. CDR3 bases: TGTGCCAGCCGGGACATAGACACCGGGGAGCTGTTTTTT.

This clone is medium-sized. V usage is TRBV10-3 and J usage is TRBJ2-5, with a tentative D call TRBD2 (6 bases). Looked up from germline, CDR1 is ENHRY and CDR2 is SYGVKD. The CDR3 is 17 amino acids. Trimming took 2 bases from V and 5 from J, leaving 21 bases between them. The CDR3, as DNA: TGTGCCATCAGTGAGCAGCCCCTCCGGGGGTGGGGGGAGACCCAGTACTTC. Its translation: CAISEQPLRGWGETQYF.

V is TRBV4-2 and J is TRBJ1-2; D gene uncertain. Per germline, CDR1 LGHNA and CDR2 YNFKEQ. The CDR3 has 17 amino acids. The germline V and J ends were trimmed by 2 bases and 0 bases, with 16 bases remaining between them. The CDR3 region is CASSQLGRTEANYGYTF. CDR3 coding DNA: TGTGCCAGCAGCCAACTAGGTAGGACTGAAGCTAACTATGGCTACACCTTC.

This clone appeared once. This sequence joins TRBV6-5 and TRBJ1-5; D not resolved. Deletions cut 6 bases from V and 6 bases from J, with 15 bases between. This CDR3 comprises 14 residues. Looked up from germline, CDR1 is MNHEY and CDR2 is SVGAGI. Here the CDR3 reads CASSFDRGAQPQHF. DNA for the CDR3: TGTGCCAGCAGCTTCGATCGAGGTGCTCAGCCCCAGCATTTT.

V is TRBV19 and J is TRBJ2-1; weak D call: TRBD2 (6 bases). The CDR3 has 15 amino acids. Germline values: CDR1 LNHDA, CDR2 SQIVND (reference sequence). With 5 bases removed from V and 2 bases from J, the gap between germline ends came to 13 bases. Here the CDR3 DNA reads TGTGCCAGTAGTCCCCAGACTAGAACCTACAATGAGCAGTTCTTC. Translation gives CASSPQTRTYNEQFF.

The J gene is TRBJ1-4, the V gene TRBV19; D gene ambiguous. The CDR3 runs 15 residues. The germline CDR1 and CDR2 sequences are LNHDA and SQIVND (reference sequence). V was shortened by 1 base and J by 5 bases, with 11 bases between the two germline ends. CDR3: CASSIVGIRNEKLFF. The CDR3 DNA follows: TGTGCCAGTAGTATAGTCGGGATACGCAATGAAAAACTGTTTTTT.

Of note for this clone: This sample includes further DNA sequences coding for the same CDR3. V is TRBV10-3 and J is TRBJ1-4; D gene ambiguous. The CDR3 is 15 residues long. CDR1 and CDR2 from the germline V gene are ENHRY and SYGVKD. V lost 0 bases and J lost 2, with 7 bases in between. Here the CDR3 reads CAISESPGTNEKLFF. CDR3 nucleotides: TGTGCCATCAGTGAGTCACCGGGGACTAATGAAAAACTGTTTTTT.

This clone came up once. The chain uses TRBV15 and TRBJ1-1; possibly TRBD1 for D (6 bases). V was cut by 0 bases and J by 4 bases, with 12 bases left in between. The CDR3 sequence is 15 residues long. Germline V gene lookup returns CDR1 LNHNV and CDR2 YYDKDF (reference sequence). CDR3 region: CATSRDSSGATEAFF. CDR3 DNA sequence: TGTGCCACCAGCAGAGATTCGTCAGGGGCCACTGAAGCTTTCTTT.

The chain joins TRBV5-4 to TRBJ1-2, with 12 bases identical to TRBD1. V lost 4 bases and J lost 5; bases outside the gene matches: 6. This CDR3 contains 15 residues. Germline values: CDR1 SGHNT, CDR2 YYREEE (reference sequence). The CDR3 sequence: CASSGGQGASYGYTF. The DNA of the CDR3 is TGTGCCAGCAGCGGGGGACAGGGGGCAAGTTATGGCTACACCTTC.

This clone was picked up a small number of times. This chain connects TRBV4-2 to TRBJ2-4, with 10 bases aligning to TRBD2. CDR1 and CDR2 (germline): LGHNA, YNFKEQ. V shed 2 bases and J 0 bases; nucleotides not matched to a gene: 4. The CDR3 is 17 amino acids. CDR3 loop: CASSQTPSGGAKNIQYF. As DNA, the CDR3 is TGTGCCAGCAGCCAAACTCCTAGCGGGGGAGCCAAAAACATTCAGTACTTC.

The rearrangement uses TRBV10-1 and TRBJ2-1; 11 nucleotides match TRBD2. The length of the CDR3 is 15 residues. With 3 bases clipped from V and 11 bases from J, the junction kept 9 bases outside the gene matches. CDR1 and CDR2 (germline): WNHNN, SYGVQD (reference sequence). The CDR3 protein is CASSEQKGTSGKQFF. The CDR3 region has the DNA TGCGCCAGCAGTGAACAAAAGGGGACTAGCGGTAAGCAGTTCTTC.

This chain joins TRBV19 and TRBJ2-1; 8 bases align to TRBD1. The CDR3 spans 15 residues. Germline-derived CDR1 and CDR2 are LNHDA and SQIVND (reference sequence). V gave up 7 bases and J gave up 3 bases; unmatched junction bases: 8. Here the CDR3 reads CASNIQGASYNEQFF. CDR3 bases: TGTGCCAGTAATATCCAGGGGGCTAGCTACAATGAGCAGTTCTTC.

The chain uses TRBV9 and TRBJ2-7; D gene uncertain. The CDR3 is made up of 14 amino acids. V dropped 0 bases and J dropped 0 bases, with 7 bases sitting between them. Per germline, CDR1 SGDLS and CDR2 YYNGEE. CDR3 protein: CASSVGGSSYEQYF. The CDR3 coding sequence is TGTGCCAGCAGCGTAGGCGGTTCCTCCTACGAGCAGTACTTC.

This clone was seen only a few times. The V and J genes are TRBV6-1 and TRBJ1-1; no firm D call. The CDR3 consists of 12 residues. Germline V gene data show CDR1 as MNHNS and CDR2 as SASEGT. V was shortened by 5 bases and J by 0 bases, with 4 bases between the two germline ends. CDR3 sequence reads: CASSLMNTEAFF. The CDR3 DNA is TGTGCCAGCAGTCTAATGAACACTGAAGCTTTCTTT.

The rearrangement links TRBV7-2 to TRBJ2-5, with a possible D match to TRBD1 (6 bases). The DNA end lines up better with TRBJ2-7; the J call may be wrong. This CDR3 comprises 15 residues. CDR1 and CDR2 (germline): SGHTA, FQGNSA. Here the CDR3 reads CASSLLRDTSYEQYF. CDR3 DNA: TGTGCCAGCAGCTTACTCCGGGACACTTCCTACGAGCAGTACTTC.

J is TRBJ1-2 and V is TRBV7-2; TRBD1 matches 9 bases. The V and J ends lost 5 bases and 2 bases, in that order; junction bases with no gene match: 6. Germline V CDR1 and CDR2: SGHTA, FQGNSA. The CDR3 is made up of 15 amino acids. CDR3 protein: CASSTRTGENYGYTF. CDR3 DNA sequence: TGTGCCAGCAGCACTCGGACAGGGGAAAACTATGGCTACACCTTC. Complete variable domain (other parts from reference TRBV7-2 and TRBJ1-2): GAGVSQSPSNKVTEKGKDVELRCDPISGHTALYWYRQSLGQGLEFLIYFQGNSAPDKSGLPSDRFSAERTGGSVSTLTIQRTQQEDSAVYLCASSTRTGENYGYTFGSGTRLTVV.

V and J are TRBV19 and TRBJ2-2, with 11 bases lining up with TRBD1. The germline CDR1 and CDR2 sequences are LNHDA and SQIVND (reference sequence). CDR3 length equals 15 residues. With 10 bases clipped from V and 3 bases from J, the junction kept 7 bases outside the gene matches. The CDR3 loop reads CATQDRGPDTGELFF. In nucleotides, the CDR3 is TGTGCCACCCAGGACAGGGGGCCGGACACCGGGGAGCTGTTTTTT.

The chain recombines TRBV19 with TRBJ2-3; TRBD2 agrees at 10 bases. V was pared by 3 bases and J by 0 bases, with 12 bases of the junction left unmatched. Germline CDR1 reads LNHDA; CDR2 reads SQIVND (reference sequence). The CDR3 has 19 residues. The CDR3 region is CASSIRTSGLTTSTDTQYF. CDR3 DNA: TGTGCCAGTAGTATCAGGACTAGCGGATTAACAACTAGCACAGATACGCAGTATTTT.